This TCR beta chain was retrieved from a study of PD-1 blockade in classical Hodgkin lymphoma. Clones were sequenced by immunoSEQ multiplex PCR, and TCRdb holds only the in-frame ones, with some missing. This sample has 45,000 to 50,000 clones; around 81% occur once, and the top ten carry about 20%. All trial patients relapsed after autologous stem cell transplantation. The CDR3 runs 14 residues. Trimming took 5 bases from V and 5 from J; bases not matched to a gene: 3. Germline values: CDR1 MNHEY, CDR2 SVGAGI. The source is a human donor with classical Hodgkin lymphoma. Sequenced material: peripheral blood mononuclear cells (PBMCs), taken before the second cycle of nivolumab. The chain carries TRBV6-5 and TRBJ2-1; TRBD1 agrees at 10 bases. The CDR3 is CASSRQGANNEQFF. The CDR3 DNA is TGTGCCAGCAGTCGACAGGGGGCCAACAATGAGCAGTTCTTC.